The 27 T cell receptor beta chains listed next were all sequenced from one sample in a study of CD8 T cells in Susac syndrome. RNA amounts of roughly 0.45 to 1 ug underwent reverse transcription with random hexamers. TCRdb fed the immunoSEQ multiplex PCR reads into MiXCR, producing one record per CDR3 protein. This sample has under 90,000 distinct CDR3 sequences, with approximately 94% found just once. The sequenced material came from CD4+ T cells from PBMCs. These receptors were obtained from a human donor with Susac syndrome.

This clonotype showed up just a few times. The chain couples TRBV12-3 or TRBV12-4 to TRBJ1-2; D is unresolved. V gave up 7 bases and J gave up 4 bases, with 13 bases separating them. The CDR3 runs to 13 residues. The CDR3 nucleotides are TGTGCCAGCACCCCTCGTAGGAGCTATGGCTACACCTTC. The encoded protein is CASTPRRSYGYTF.

V and J are TRBV3-1 and TRBJ2-7; D gene ambiguous. The CDR3 runs to 15 residues. Trimming shortened V by 2 bases and J by 0 bases, and 11 bases separated the two germline ends. CDR1 is LGHDT and CDR2 is YNNKEL in the germline V gene (reference sequence). The chain's CDR3 is CASSQIRVSSYEQYF. The CDR3 DNA follows: TGTGCCAGCAGCCAAATCCGGGTGAGCTCCTACGAGCAGTACTTC.

The V gene is TRBV25-1, the J gene TRBJ2-5, with 12 bases fitting TRBD2. Germline CDR1 and CDR2: MGHDK and SYGVNS. This CDR3 is built from 17 residues. Losses at the gene ends were 2 bases for V and 3 bases for J; bases not matched to a gene: 7. The CDR3 sequence is CASSEPGTSGWEETQYF. The CDR3 DNA follows: TGTGCCAGCAGTGAACCCGGGACTAGCGGGTGGGAAGAGACCCAGTACTTC.

This clonotype has more than one count but fewer than ten. V usage is TRBV7-2 and J usage is TRBJ2-1, with TRBD2 matching 8 bases. The CDR3 extends over 15 amino acids. In germline, CDR1 is SGHTA, CDR2 FQGNSA. Trimming at V came to 2 bases and at J to 6 bases, leaving 6 bases not matched to a gene. CDR3 DNA: TGTGCCAGCAGCTTAACCGGGGGGGCCCTCAATGAGCAGTTCTTC. Translating gives CASSLTGGALNEQFF.

Here the CDR3 DNA reads TGTGCCAGTAGTATCACAGGGGCGAGGGAGACCCAGTACTTC. Translated: CASSITGARETQYF. V is TRBV19 and J is TRBJ2-5; 7 nucleotides agree with TRBD1. There are 14 residues in the CDR3. Trimming took 3 bases from V and 5 from J; bases not matched to a gene: 6. Looked up from germline, CDR1 is LNHDA and CDR2 is SQIVND (reference sequence).

The chain is built from TRBV28 and TRBJ1-2; TRBD1 matches at 11 bases. The CDR3 length is 15 residues. The V gene's germline CDR1 is MDHEN and CDR2 SYDVKM. The V gene end was trimmed by 6 bases and the J gene end by 5 bases; junction bases not matched to a gene: 8. The DNA of the CDR3 is TGTGCCAGCAGCCATGGGACAGGGGGAAGGTATGGCTACACCTTC. Its translation is CASSHGTGGRYGYTF.

The genes are TRBV7-2 and TRBJ1-5; D unclear. Germline V CDR1 and CDR2: SGHTA, FQGNSA. This CDR3 is built from 14 residues. Trimming pared 1 base from V and 3 bases from J, leaving 7 bases between. The CDR3 sequence: CASSLDPFNQPQHF. CDR3 sequence (DNA): TGTGCCAGCAGCTTAGATCCGTTCAATCAGCCCCAGCATTTT.

This chain links TRBV3-1 with TRBJ2-7, with D perhaps TRBD2 (5 bases). Between the trimmed V and J ends, which lost 6 bases and 0 bases, there was a span of 12 bases. This CDR3 has 14 amino acids. In germline, CDR1 is LGHDT, CDR2 YNNKEL (reference sequence). CDR3 in amino acids: CASRERGSSYEQYF. CDR3 DNA sequence: TGTGCCAGCAGGGAGAGAGGGAGCTCCTACGAGCAGTACTTC.

This chain joins TRBV2 and TRBJ2-7, with TRBD1 matching over 8 bases. V lost 6 bases to trimming and J lost 4 bases; unmatched junction nucleotides: 11. Germline CDR1 and CDR2: SNHLY and FYNNEI. The CDR3 loop spans 15 amino acids. The CDR3 here is CASRDAGTGLYEQYF. The DNA for the CDR3 is TGTGCCAGCAGAGACGCCGGGACAGGACTTTACGAGCAGTACTTC.

The V gene is TRBV7-2, the J gene TRBJ1-5; D unclear. Between the trimmed V and J ends, which lost 1 base and 4 bases, there was a span of 8 bases. Germline V gene lookup returns CDR1 SGHTA and CDR2 FQGNSA. The CDR3 length is 14 residues. The CDR3, as DNA: TGTGCCAGCAGCTTAGATGTCATAAATCAGCCCCAGCATTTT. This encodes CASSLDVINQPQHF.

This clonotype was seen only a few times. The chain carries TRBV6-1 and TRBJ2-5; 7 bases are shared with TRBD1. This CDR3 is 14 amino acids long. The germline gives CDR1 MNHNS, CDR2 SASEGT. V was clipped by 5 bases and J by 3 bases; unmatched bases: 6. CDR3 DNA sequence: TGTGCCAGCAGTTCGGGACAGCTCAAAGAGACCCAGTACTTC. This codes for CASSSGQLKETQYF.

This chain uses TRBV12-3 or TRBV12-4 with TRBJ1-2, with D maybe TRBD1 (5 bases). V lost 7 bases to trimming and J lost 4 bases, with 10 bases between them. This CDR3 has 12 residues. CDR3 sequence reads: CASTTQGYGYTF. The CDR3 DNA sequence: TGTGCCAGCACCACCCAGGGCTATGGCTACACCTTC.

The V and J genes are TRBV3-1 and TRBJ2-1; TRBD2 matches 15 bases. CDR3 length equals 17 residues. V lost 7 bases to trimming and J lost 4 bases; unmatched junction nucleotides: 8. CDR1 and CDR2 from the germline V gene are LGHDT and YNNKEL (reference sequence). As DNA, the CDR3 is TGTGCCAGCAAATTCGCAGGACTAGCGGGAGGGTACAATGAGCAGTTCTTC. This codes for CASKFAGLAGGYNEQFF.

The chain carries TRBV2 and TRBJ2-2; TRBD1 aligns across 9 bases. CDR1 is SNHLY and CDR2 is FYNNEI in the germline V gene. The CDR3 loop spans 15 amino acids. J gave up 5 bases and V 9 bases, and 10 bases lay outside the gene matches. The CDR3 DNA follows: TGTGCCAGTGGGGGGACAGGGAGGTTGACCGGGGAGCTGTTTTTT. This encodes CASGGTGRLTGELFF.

The rearrangement links TRBV21-1 to TRBJ2-2. TRBV21-1 is labeled a pseudogene. The CDR3 sequence is 10 residues long. Written as DNA, the CDR3 is TGTGCCATCAAGACCGGGGAGCTGTTTTTT. Translating gives CAIKTGELFF.

The chain employs TRBV14 and TRBJ1-2; no clear D. The CDR3 is 13 residues long. Trimming removed 6 bases at V and 1 base at J, with 9 bases between. Germline CDR1 and CDR2: SGHDN and FVKESK. CDR3 bases: TGTGCCAGCAGTCGGGAACTTAACTATGGCTACACCTTC. Amino acid sequence: CASSRELNYGYTF.

The chain combines TRBV15 with TRBJ2-4; unclear D gene. The V end lost 1 base, the J end lost 0 bases, and 10 bases lay between the germline ends. This CDR3 has 16 residues. Germline V gene sequence: CDR1 LNHNV, CDR2 YYDKDF (reference sequence). The CDR3 sequence is CATSRADQIAKNIQYF. The DNA for the CDR3 is TGTGCCACCAGCAGAGCAGACCAAATAGCCAAAAACATTCAGTACTTC.

V gene TRBV7-7 combines with J gene TRBJ2-7, with a possible D match to TRBD2 (5 bases). CDR1 is SSHAT and CDR2 is FNYEAQ in the germline V gene (reference sequence). This CDR3 comprises 16 residues. V shed 5 bases and J shed 5 bases, with 22 bases lying between them. Here the CDR3 DNA reads TGTGCCAGCAGCGTCCGGGATTTTGTGCATAATAACGAGCAGTACTTC. This translates into CASSVRDFVHNNEQYF. Full variable domain (outside the CDR3, taken from reference TRBV7-7 and TRBJ2-7): GAGVSQSPRYKVTKRGQDVTLRCDPISSHATLYWYQQALGQGPEFLTYFNYEAQPDKSGLPSDRFSAERPEGSISTLTIQRTEQRDSAMYRCASSVRDFVHNNEQYFGPGTRLTVT.

The chain links TRBV3-1 to TRBJ1-5; no reliable D call. The CDR3 is 15 amino acids. Germline CDR1 LGHDT, CDR2 YNNKEL (reference sequence). Trimming removed 4 bases from V and 3 bases from J, with 13 bases in between. The DNA for the CDR3 is TGTGCCAGCAGCCCGGGAGATCCTGTCAATCAGCCCCAGCATTTT. This sequence encodes CASSPGDPVNQPQHF.

This clonotype was detected only once. This chain uses TRBV12-3 or TRBV12-4 with TRBJ1-1; 7 bases line up with TRBD1. The CDR3 is 13 residues long. Trimming removed 6 bases from V and 4 bases from J; junction bases left unmatched: 5. The CDR3 protein is CASSSRGGTEAFF. The CDR3 DNA reads as TGTGCCAGCAGCTCCAGGGGGGGCACTGAAGCTTTCTTT.

This clonotype was counted a few times. J is TRBJ2-2 and V is TRBV5-4; D not certain. Germline V gene sequence: CDR1 SGHNT, CDR2 YYREEE (reference sequence). The V gene lost 2 bases and the J gene lost 2 bases, with 13 bases spanning the gap. The CDR3 totals 16 residues. CDR3 protein: CASSFVAPLNTGELFF. The CDR3, as DNA: TGTGCCAGCAGCTTTGTCGCTCCCCTAAACACCGGGGAGCTGTTTTTT.

V gene TRBV7-8 combines with J gene TRBJ1-6; D is unclear. The CDR3 extends over 16 amino acids. Germline V lookup: CDR1 SGHVS, CDR2 FQNEAQ. With 3 bases removed from V and 6 bases from J, the gap between germline ends came to 15 bases. As DNA, the CDR3 is TGTGCCAGCAGCTTCTACGGGCAAACCCTTAATTCACCCCTCCACTTT. Translated, it gives CASSFYGQTLNSPLHF.

This clonotype was observed once. The chain uses TRBV19 and TRBJ2-1; 12 bases agree with TRBD1. Germline V gene sequence: CDR1 LNHDA, CDR2 SQIVND (reference sequence). The CDR3 loop spans 17 amino acids. The junction had 11 bases not matched to a gene; V was cut back by 7 bases and J by 4 bases. The CDR3: CASTSRDRGRTYNEQFF. The CDR3 nucleotides are TGTGCCAGTACTTCGAGGGACAGGGGGCGGACATACAATGAGCAGTTCTTC. The variable domain in full, completed from reference TRBV19 and TRBJ2-1, reads DGGITQSPKYLFRKEGQNVTLSCEQNLNHDAMYWYRQDPGQGLRLIYYSQIVNDFQKGDIAEGYSVSREKKESFPLTVTSAQKNPTAFYLCASTSRDRGRTYNEQFFGPGTRLTVL.

The V gene is TRBV12-3 or TRBV12-4, the J gene TRBJ1-2; no clear D. V lost 6 bases to trimming and J lost 4 bases, with 21 bases between them. The CDR3 contains 16 residues. In nucleotides, the CDR3 is TGTGCCAGCAGCCCCACCCGGGGAGCCGGGATCTATGGCTACACCTTC. It specifies CASSPTRGAGIYGYTF.

This CDR3 reads CATSREIAGGGYTDTQYF. The CDR3 nucleotides are TGTGCCACCAGCAGAGAAATAGCGGGAGGAGGGTACACAGATACGCAGTATTTT. The rearrangement joins TRBV15 to TRBJ2-3; TRBD2 aligns across 10 bases. J was trimmed by 2 bases and V by 0 bases; bases with no gene match: 8. Germline V gives CDR1 LNHNV, CDR2 YYDKDF (reference sequence). The CDR3 totals 18 residues.

Written as DNA, the CDR3 is TGTGCCAGTAGTATTACCCCGACCGCCTCCTACAATGAGCAGTTCTTC. Protein: CASSITPTASYNEQFF. The chain joins TRBV19 to TRBJ2-1, with D unresolved. The germline gives CDR1 LNHDA, CDR2 SQIVND (reference sequence). The CDR3 covers 16 residues. Trimming removed 3 bases from V and 0 bases from J, with 12 bases in between. Full variable domain (remainder filled in from reference TRBV19 and TRBJ2-1): DGGITQSPKYLFRKEGQNVTLSCEQNLNHDAMYWYRQDPGQGLRLIYYSQIVNDFQKGDIAEGYSVSREKKESFPLTVTSAQKNPTAFYLCASSITPTASYNEQFFGPGTRLTVL.

This chain connects TRBV30 to TRBJ1-6; no definite D call. The CDR3 consists of 13 residues. V shed 4 bases and J shed 10 bases, with 14 bases lying between them. CDR1 and CDR2 (germline): GTSNPN, SVGIG (reference sequence). In DNA, the CDR3 is TGTGCCTGGAAGATTGAAATATTGTCACCCCTCCACTTT. Its translation is CAWKIEILSPLHF.